The rows below give T cell receptor beta chains drawn from one sample of a study of beta chain features in type 1 diabetes. Profiling relied on immunoSEQ multiplex PCR, and the TCRdb table lists in-frame clones only, not all of them. The sample shows over 600,000 clones, 9.5% to 15% of them seen only once. Material for sequencing was naive CD4+ T cells from blood. Receptors were obtained from a man aged 30 to 39 with type 1 diabetes. CDR3s include the opening cysteine and the closing phenylalanine or tryptophan. D genes are given only for firm matches. The listing skips clone size in some rows; elsewhere it reads once, few, many or a size class.

D gene	J gene	V gene	clone size	CDR3 DNA	CDR3 protein
NA	TRBJ1-5	TRBV6-1	few	TGTGCCAGCAGTGACAAAAGCAATCAGCCCCAGCATTTT	CASSDKSNQPQHF
TRBD2	TRBJ2-1	TRBV19	NA	TGTGCCAGCGGGAGGGGACCCTCCTACAATGAGCAGTTCTTC	CASGRGPSYNEQFF
TRBD1	TRBJ1-5	TRBV5-1	few	TGCGCCAGCAGCTTGGGGACAGGCTCGCTGATCCCCCAGCATTTT	CASSLGTGSLIPQHF
NA	TRBJ1-6	TRBV12-5	few	TGTGCTAGTGGTTTAGGTCAGGTCGGCTCACCCCTCCACTTT	CASGLGQVGSPLHF
NA	TRBJ2-1	TRBV5-1	few	TGCGCCAGCAGCTTGGCCTCTACGGGGGTAGATGAGCAGTTCTTC	CASSLASTGVDEQFF
NA	TRBJ2-5	TRBV29-1	few	TGCAGCGCTCCCAGGGGGGGCGGGGGAGAGACCCAGTACTTC	CSAPRGGGGETQYF
TRBD1	TRBJ2-7	TRBV30	few	TGTGCCTGGAGGGGACAGGGGGTATCCTACGAGCAGTACTTC	CAWRGQGVSYEQYF
NA	TRBJ1-5	TRBV7-2	few	TGTGCCAGCAGCTTAGCGCCGGGGTTTCAGCCCCAGCATTTT	CASSLAPGFQPQHF
TRBD1	TRBJ2-1	TRBV5-4	NA	TGTGCCAGCAGCTTGGGGACAGGGGAATCCTACAATGAGCAGTTCTTC	CASSLGTGESYNEQFF
TRBD1	TRBJ2-3	TRBV5-1	few	TGCGCCAGCAGCCTGGGACAGAACACAGATACGCAGTATTTT	CASSLGQNTDTQYF
TRBD1	TRBJ2-2	TRBV5-6	NA	TGTGCCAGCAGCTGGGTGACAGGGGGAAACACCGGGGAGCTGTTTTTT	CASSWVTGGNTGELFF
NA	TRBJ1-1	TRBV5-6	NA	TGTGCCAGCAGCGCCTACTACGCTCTTTCGGGCACTGAAGCTTTCTTT	CASSAYYALSGTEAFF
NA	TRBJ1-1	TRBV7-2	NA	TGTGCCAGCAGCTTAGGCGTGGGGATGAACACTGAAGCTTTCTTT	CASSLGVGMNTEAFF
NA	TRBJ2-5	TRBV29-1	few	TGCAGCGTTGAAGGGCGGATGTACCAAGAGACCCAGTACTTC	CSVEGRMYQETQYF
TRBD2	TRBJ2-1	TRBV6-5	few	TGTGCCAGCAGAGCCGGGGGGGCCAATTACAATGAGCAGTTCTTC	CASRAGGANYNEQFF
NA	TRBJ2-3	TRBV6-1	NA	TGTGCCAGCAGTGAAGAACCCAGGTACACAGATACGCAGTATTTT	CASSEEPRYTDTQYF
NA	TRBJ2-5	TRBV30	NA	TGTGCCTGGGGATCAGGGCCTGAAGAGACCCAGTACTTC	CAWGSGPEETQYF
TRBD1	TRBJ2-7	TRBV6-5	few	TGTGCCAGCAGTTACTCGAACAGGGGCTACGAGCAGTACTTC	CASSYSNRGYEQYF